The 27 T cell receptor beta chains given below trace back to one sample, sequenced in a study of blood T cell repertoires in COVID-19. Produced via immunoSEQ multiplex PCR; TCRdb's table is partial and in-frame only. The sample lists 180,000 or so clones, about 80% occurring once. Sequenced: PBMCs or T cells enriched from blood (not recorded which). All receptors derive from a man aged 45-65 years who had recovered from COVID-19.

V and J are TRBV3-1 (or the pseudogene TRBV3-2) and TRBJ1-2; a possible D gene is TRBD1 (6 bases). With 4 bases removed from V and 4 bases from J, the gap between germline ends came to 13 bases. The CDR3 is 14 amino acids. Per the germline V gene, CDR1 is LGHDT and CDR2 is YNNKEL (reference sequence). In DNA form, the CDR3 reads TGTGCCAGCAGCCTCCTTGTAGGGGGCTATGGCTACACCTTC. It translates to CASSLLVGGYGYTF.

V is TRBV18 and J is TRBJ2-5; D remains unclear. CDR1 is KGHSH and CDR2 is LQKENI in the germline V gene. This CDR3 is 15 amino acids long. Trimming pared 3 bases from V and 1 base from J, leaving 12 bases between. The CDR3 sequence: CASSPPLLTQETQYF. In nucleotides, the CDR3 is TGTGCCAGCTCACCCCCTTTACTAACCCAAGAGACCCAGTACTTC.

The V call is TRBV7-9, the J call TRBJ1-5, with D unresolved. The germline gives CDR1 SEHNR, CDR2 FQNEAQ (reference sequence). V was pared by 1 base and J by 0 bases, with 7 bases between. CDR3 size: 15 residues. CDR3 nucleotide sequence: TGTGCCAGCAGCTTAGTTTCAGATAGCAATCAGCCCCAGCATTTT. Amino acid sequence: CASSLVSDSNQPQHF.

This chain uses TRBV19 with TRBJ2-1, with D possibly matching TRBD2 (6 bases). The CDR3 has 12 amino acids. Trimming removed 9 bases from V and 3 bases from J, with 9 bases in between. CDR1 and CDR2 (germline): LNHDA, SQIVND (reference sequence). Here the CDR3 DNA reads TGTGCCAGCGCGGGACTCTACAATGAGCAGTTCTTC. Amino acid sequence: CASAGLYNEQFF.

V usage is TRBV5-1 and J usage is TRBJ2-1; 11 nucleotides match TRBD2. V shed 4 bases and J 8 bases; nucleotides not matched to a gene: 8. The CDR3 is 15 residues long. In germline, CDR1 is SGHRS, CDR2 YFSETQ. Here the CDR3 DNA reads TGCGCCAGCAGCAGAGCTAGCGGGGGGATGGATGAGCAGTTCTTC. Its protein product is CASSRASGGMDEQFF.

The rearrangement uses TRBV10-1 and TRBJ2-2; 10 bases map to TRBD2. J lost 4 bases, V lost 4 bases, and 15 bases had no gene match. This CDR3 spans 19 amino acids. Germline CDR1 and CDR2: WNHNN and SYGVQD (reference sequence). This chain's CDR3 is CASSGSPSSGRVSTGELFF. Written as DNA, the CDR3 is TGCGCCAGCAGTGGGTCTCCTTCTAGCGGGAGAGTGAGCACCGGGGAGCTGTTTTTT.

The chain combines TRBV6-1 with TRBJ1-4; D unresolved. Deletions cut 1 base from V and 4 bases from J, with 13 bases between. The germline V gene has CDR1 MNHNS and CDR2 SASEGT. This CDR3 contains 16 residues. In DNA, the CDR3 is TGTGCCAGCAGTGAAGGGTTATACAGTAATAATGAAAAACTGTTTTTT. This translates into CASSEGLYSNNEKLFF.

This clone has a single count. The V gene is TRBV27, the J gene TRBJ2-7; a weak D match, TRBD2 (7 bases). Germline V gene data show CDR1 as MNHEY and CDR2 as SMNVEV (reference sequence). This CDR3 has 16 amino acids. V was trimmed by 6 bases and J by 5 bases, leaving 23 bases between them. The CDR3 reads CASRGGAGEVSHEQYF. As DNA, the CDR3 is TGTGCCAGCAGAGGGGGGGCGGGAGAAGTGAGCCACGAGCAGTACTTC.

In nucleotides, the CDR3 is TGTGCCAGCAGTTTATCAGGGGAGGGCTCCTACGAGCAGTACTTC. This sequence encodes CASSLSGEGSYEQYF. The chain is built from TRBV28 and TRBJ2-7, with D tentatively TRBD2 (7 bases). Trimming stripped 1 base from V and 0 bases from J, with 10 bases between. The CDR3 runs to 15 residues. Germline V gene data show CDR1 as MDHEN and CDR2 as SYDVKM.

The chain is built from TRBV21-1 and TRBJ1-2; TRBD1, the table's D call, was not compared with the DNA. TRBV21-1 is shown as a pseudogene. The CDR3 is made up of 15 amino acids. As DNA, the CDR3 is TGTGCCAGCAGAAACAACAGACAGGGGAGTAAGGGCTACACCTTC. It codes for CASRNNRQGSKGYTF.

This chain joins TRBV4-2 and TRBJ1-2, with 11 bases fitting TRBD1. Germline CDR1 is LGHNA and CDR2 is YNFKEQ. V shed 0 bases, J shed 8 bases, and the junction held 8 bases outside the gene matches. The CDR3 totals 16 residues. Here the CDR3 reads CASSQESGQGAGGYTF. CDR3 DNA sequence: TGTGCCAGCAGCCAAGAGTCAGGACAGGGGGCAGGCGGCTACACCTTC.

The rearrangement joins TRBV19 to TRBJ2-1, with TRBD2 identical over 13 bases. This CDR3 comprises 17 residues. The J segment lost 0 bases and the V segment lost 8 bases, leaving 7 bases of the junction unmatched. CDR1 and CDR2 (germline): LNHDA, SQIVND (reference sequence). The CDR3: CASGGLAGALSYNEQFF. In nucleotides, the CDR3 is TGTGCCAGTGGCGGACTAGCGGGAGCTCTCTCCTACAATGAGCAGTTCTTC.

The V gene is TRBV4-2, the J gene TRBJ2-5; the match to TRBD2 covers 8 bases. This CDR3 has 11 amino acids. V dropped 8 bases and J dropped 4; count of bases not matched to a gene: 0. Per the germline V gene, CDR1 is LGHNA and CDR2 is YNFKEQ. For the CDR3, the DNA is TGTGCCAGCCGGGGGGGAGAGACCCAGTACTTC. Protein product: CASRGGETQYF.

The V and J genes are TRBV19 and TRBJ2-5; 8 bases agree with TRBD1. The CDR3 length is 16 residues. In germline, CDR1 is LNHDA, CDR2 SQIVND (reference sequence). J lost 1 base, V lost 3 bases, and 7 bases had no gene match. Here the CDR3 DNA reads TGTGCCAGTAGTATCGACGGACAGGGCATCCAAGAGACCCAGTACTTC. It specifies CASSIDGQGIQETQYF.

The CDR3 DNA reads TGTGCCAGTAGTATAGCCGCCTCCAGGAGCAATCAGCCCCAGCATTTT. Translating it yields CASSIAASRSNQPQHF. The chain is built from TRBV19 and TRBJ1-5; the D is unclear. CDR1 and CDR2 from the germline V gene are LNHDA and SQIVND (reference sequence). Trimming removed 1 base from V and 1 base from J, with 11 bases in between. This CDR3 has 16 amino acids.

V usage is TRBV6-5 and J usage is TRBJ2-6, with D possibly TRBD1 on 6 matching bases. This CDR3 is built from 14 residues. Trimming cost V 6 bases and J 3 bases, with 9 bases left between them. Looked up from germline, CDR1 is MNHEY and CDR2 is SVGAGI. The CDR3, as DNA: TGTGCCAGCAGCGAGGGGGATGGGGCCAACGTCCTGACTTTC. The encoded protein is CASSEGDGANVLTF.

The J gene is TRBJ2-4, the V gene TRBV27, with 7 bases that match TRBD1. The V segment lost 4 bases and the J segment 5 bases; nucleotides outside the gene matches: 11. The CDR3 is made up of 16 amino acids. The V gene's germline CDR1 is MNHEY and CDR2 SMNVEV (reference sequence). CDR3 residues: CASSYRSAGGENIQYF. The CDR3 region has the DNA TGTGCCAGCAGTTATCGAAGTGCAGGGGGTGAAAACATTCAGTACTTC.

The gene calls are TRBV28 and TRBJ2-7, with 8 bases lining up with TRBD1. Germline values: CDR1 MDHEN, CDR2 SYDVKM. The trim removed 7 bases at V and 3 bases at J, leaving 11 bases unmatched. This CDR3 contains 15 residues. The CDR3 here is CASTISGQGLYEQYF. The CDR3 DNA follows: TGTGCCAGCACCATATCCGGACAGGGACTCTACGAGCAGTACTTC.

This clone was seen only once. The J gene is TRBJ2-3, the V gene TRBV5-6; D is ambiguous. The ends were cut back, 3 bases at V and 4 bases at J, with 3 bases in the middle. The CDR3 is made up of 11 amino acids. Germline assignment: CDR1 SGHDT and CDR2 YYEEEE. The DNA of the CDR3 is TGTGCCAGCAGCTCAGCAGATACGCAGTATTTT. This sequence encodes CASSSADTQYF.

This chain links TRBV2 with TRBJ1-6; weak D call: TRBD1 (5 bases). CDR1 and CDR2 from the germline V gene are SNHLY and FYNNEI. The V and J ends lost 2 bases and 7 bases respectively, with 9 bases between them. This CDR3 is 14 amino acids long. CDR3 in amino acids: CASSERQGNSPLHF. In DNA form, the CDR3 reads TGTGCCAGCAGTGAACGGCAGGGAAATTCACCCCTCCACTTT.

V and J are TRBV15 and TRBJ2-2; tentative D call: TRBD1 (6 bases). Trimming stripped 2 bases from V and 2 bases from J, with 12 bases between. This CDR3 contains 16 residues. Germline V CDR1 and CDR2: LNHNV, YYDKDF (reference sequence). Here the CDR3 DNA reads TGTGCCACCAGCAGACTACTACAGGGTAACACCGGGGAGCTGTTTTTT. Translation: CATSRLLQGNTGELFF.

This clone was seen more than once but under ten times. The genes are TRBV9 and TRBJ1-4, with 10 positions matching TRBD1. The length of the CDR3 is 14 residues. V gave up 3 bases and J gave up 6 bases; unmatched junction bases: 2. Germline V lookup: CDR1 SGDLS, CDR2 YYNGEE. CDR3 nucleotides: TGTGCCAGCAGCGCTGACAGGGGGCATGAAAAACTGTTTTTT. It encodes CASSADRGHEKLFF.

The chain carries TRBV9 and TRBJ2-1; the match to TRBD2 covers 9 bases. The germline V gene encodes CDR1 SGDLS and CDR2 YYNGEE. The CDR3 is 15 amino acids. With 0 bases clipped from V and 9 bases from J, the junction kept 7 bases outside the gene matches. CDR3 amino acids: CASSVGRSGGLEQFF. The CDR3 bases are TGTGCCAGCAGCGTAGGGCGTAGCGGGGGACTTGAGCAGTTCTTC.

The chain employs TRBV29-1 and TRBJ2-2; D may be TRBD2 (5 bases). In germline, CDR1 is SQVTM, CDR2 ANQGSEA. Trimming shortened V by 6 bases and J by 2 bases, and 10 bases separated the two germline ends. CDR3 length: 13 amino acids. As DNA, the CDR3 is TGCAGCGTGCGATCGGGAAACACCGGGGAGCTGTTTTTT. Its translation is CSVRSGNTGELFF.

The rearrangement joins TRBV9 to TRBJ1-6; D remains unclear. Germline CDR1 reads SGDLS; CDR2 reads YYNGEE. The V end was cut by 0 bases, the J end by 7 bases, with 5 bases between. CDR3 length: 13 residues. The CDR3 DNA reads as TGTGCCAGCAGCGTAGCCTTAAATTCACCCCTCCACTTT. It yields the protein CASSVALNSPLHF.

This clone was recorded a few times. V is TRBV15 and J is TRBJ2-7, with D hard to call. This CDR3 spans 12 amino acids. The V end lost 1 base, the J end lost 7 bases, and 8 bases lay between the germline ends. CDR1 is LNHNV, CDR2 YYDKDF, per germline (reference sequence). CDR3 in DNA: TGTGCCACCAGCAGAGGAACCGGGGAGCAGTACTTC. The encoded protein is CATSRGTGEQYF.

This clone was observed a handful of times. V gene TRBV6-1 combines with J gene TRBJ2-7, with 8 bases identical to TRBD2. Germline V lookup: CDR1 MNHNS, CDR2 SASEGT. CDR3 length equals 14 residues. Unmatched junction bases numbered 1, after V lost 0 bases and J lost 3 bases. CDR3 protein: CASSEASGGYEQYF. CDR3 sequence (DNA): TGTGCCAGCAGTGAAGCAAGCGGGGGCTACGAGCAGTACTTC.